This T cell receptor (beta chain) was sequenced for a study of T cells in localized non-small cell lung cancer. Study results and caveats: A median of around 60 of the top 100 tumor clones appeared in adjacent lung, which was paired and uninvolved. A single tumor region was sequenced, leaving heterogeneity possible. Clonality peaked in uninvolved adjacent lung rather than tumor.

This table comes from immunoSEQ multiplex PCR, and its TCRdb copy is limited to in-frame clones, with some not included. The sample holds about 83,000 clones, over 75% seen once. Germline CDR1 is LGHNA and CDR2 is YNFKEQ. Trimming removed 0 bases from V and 4 bases from J; junction bases left unmatched: 12. CDR3 length: 18 residues. This clone was seen more than once but under ten times. What it binds is not known. This chain joins TRBV4-2 and TRBJ2-7, with 10 bases that match TRBD2. This receptor was obtained from a female donor at least 60 years old with stage I lung adenocarcinoma. The sequencing used peripheral blood, collected before any cancer treatment. The CDR3 spells CASSQDIGQAGGQYEQYF. CDR3 nucleotides: TGTGCCAGCAGCCAAGATATAGGGCAAGCGGGGGGGCAGTACGAGCAGTACTTC.